Sequencing of this TCR beta chain was carried out in a study of blood T cell repertoires in COVID-19. Across the whole study: Donors in the United States, Italy and Spain gave samples during acute or convalescent COVID-19. PBMCs, B-cell-depleted T cells, or T cells were the source of the cDNA or gDNA that made up the material.

Per the original methods: By means of reference gene primer amplification, nucleated cell counts were estimated. Repertoires were generated with immunoSEQ multiplex PCR, while TCRdb's copy carries only in-frame clones and drops some. Clone size and the V and J calls come from that table; the DNA yielded D and trimming. The sample has around 140,000 clones; 80% to 85% are singletons. V lost 7 bases to trimming and J lost 2 bases; unmatched junction nucleotides: 8. Germline CDR1 reads SQVTM; CDR2 reads ANQGSEA. CDR3 size: 16 residues. The sample was peripheral blood. The V gene is TRBV29-1, the J gene TRBJ2-7, with 16 nucleotides matching TRBD2. The TCR sequence derives from a woman in her sixties with active or convalescent COVID-19. CDR3 protein: CSALGLAGGDPYEQYF. The DNA of the CDR3 is TGCAGCGCCTTGGGACTAGCGGGAGGGGATCCCTACGAGCAGTACTTC.